A single sample gave rise to the 19 T cell receptor beta chains below, sequenced in a study of control samples from healthy donors and cancer patients. Repertoires were generated with immunoSEQ multiplex PCR, while TCRdb's copy carries only in-frame clones and drops some. This table holds roughly 120,000 clones, 93% found once. Sequenced sample: blood. Receptors were obtained from a young man in good health.

The rearrangement links TRBV7-9 to TRBJ2-1, with D maybe TRBD2 (5 bases). The V gene's germline CDR1 is SEHNR and CDR2 FQNEAQ (reference sequence). V shed 5 bases and J shed 3 bases, with 11 bases lying between them. The CDR3 extends over 14 amino acids. The CDR3 sequence is CASSNQRNYNEQFF. In nucleotides, the CDR3 is TGTGCCAGCAGCAACCAGCGGAACTACAATGAGCAGTTCTTC.

The V call is TRBV7-6, the J call TRBJ1-1; TRBD1 matches at 7 bases. The germline V gene encodes CDR1 SGHVS and CDR2 FNYEAQ. The CDR3 totals 14 residues. J lost 5 bases, V lost 1 base, and 4 bases had no gene match. CDR3 nucleotides: TGTGCCAGCAGCTTAGGAGACAGGGTAACTGAAGCTTTCTTT. Its protein product is CASSLGDRVTEAFF.

The gene calls are TRBV24-1 and TRBJ1-2, with 7 positions matching TRBD1. V lost 6 bases and J lost 8; bases outside the gene matches: 11. Germline-derived CDR1 and CDR2 are KGHDR and SFDVKD. CDR3 length: 14 residues. In DNA, the CDR3 is TGTGCCACCAGTCCCCACGGGACAGCAGACGGCTACACCTTC. It encodes CATSPHGTADGYTF.

This clone was seen more than once but under ten times. The chain couples TRBV12-3 or TRBV12-4 to TRBJ2-5, with D unclear. V was trimmed by 8 bases and J by 9 bases, leaving 13 bases between them. This CDR3 is 11 amino acids long. CDR3 sequence reads: CASSAGSPQYF. In DNA, the CDR3 is TGTGCCAGCTCAGCTGGCTCCCCCCAGTACTTC.

This clone appeared a few times. The chain carries TRBV5-8 and TRBJ2-7; TRBD2 is a possible D gene (6 bases). The V end was cut by 0 bases, the J end by 7 bases, with 11 bases between. There are 13 residues in the CDR3. The germline V gene encodes CDR1 SGHTS and CDR2 YDEGEE. CDR3 residues: CASSLGRDREQYV. The CDR3 DNA reads TGTGCCAGCAGCTTGGGGCGGGATAGGGAGCAGTACGTC.

This chain uses TRBV18 with TRBJ2-3, with 9 bases fitting TRBD2. The CDR3 contains 18 residues. Germline V gene data show CDR1 as KGHSH and CDR2 as LQKENI. The junction had 9 bases not matched to a gene; V was cut back by 0 bases and J by 2 bases. CDR3 nucleotide sequence: TGTGCCAGCTCACCACCGCGCGTTGCGGGGGGGCCCACAGATACGCAGTATTTT. Translation gives CASSPPRVAGGPTDTQYF.

The chain recombines TRBV7-2 with TRBJ1-2; a weak D match, TRBD1 (6 bases). Per germline, CDR1 SGHTA and CDR2 FQGNSA. The CDR3 is 14 amino acids. V gave up 1 base and J gave up 3 bases, with 9 bases separating them. The DNA for the CDR3 is TGTGCCAGCAGCTTAGGGGGGGGCTACTATGGCTACACCTTC. Translating gives CASSLGGGYYGYTF.

The chain is built from TRBV5-1 and TRBJ2-5, with 8 bases that match TRBD1. The CDR3 runs to 14 residues. V lost 5 bases, J lost 4 bases, and 7 bases stayed unmatched. Germline CDR1 reads SGHRS; CDR2 reads YFSETQ. The CDR3 protein is CASSSSGGTETQYF. CDR3 DNA sequence: TGCGCCAGCAGTTCTTCAGGGGGCACAGAGACCCAGTACTTC.

The genes are TRBV6-2 or TRBV6-3 and TRBJ2-5; TRBD2 is a possible D gene (6 bases). The ends were cut back, 4 bases at V and 7 bases at J, with 16 bases in the middle. The CDR3 runs to 14 residues. Germline V lookup: CDR1 MNHEY, CDR2 SVGEGT. This CDR3 reads CASSLASAGRTQYF. In DNA, the CDR3 is TGTGCCAGCAGTTTGGCTAGCGCCGGTCGGACCCAGTACTTC.

The chain has TRBV10-3 and TRBJ1-2, with 8 bases fitting TRBD1. Germline trimming cut 4 bases from V and 4 bases from J; bases unmatched to any gene: 8. Germline CDR1 ENHRY, CDR2 SYGVKD. The CDR3 length is 15 residues. The chain's CDR3 is CAISAPDRGPYGYTF. CDR3 in DNA: TGTGCCATCAGTGCCCCAGACAGGGGTCCCTATGGCTACACCTTC.

The chain has TRBV18 and TRBJ2-5; 7 bases match TRBD1. Germline V gene data show CDR1 as KGHSH and CDR2 as LQKENI. The V and J ends lost 3 bases and 4 bases, in that order; junction bases with no gene match: 8. There are 15 residues in the CDR3. The CDR3 loop reads CASSPPGTALETQYF. CDR3 nucleotides: TGTGCCAGCTCACCTCCCGGGACAGCCTTAGAGACCCAGTACTTC.

The chain uses TRBV23-1 and TRBJ1-5, with D perhaps matching TRBD1 (5 bases). TRBV23-1 is an open reading frame, and its role is uncertain. The length of the CDR3 is 22 residues. Between the trimmed V and J ends, which lost 0 bases and 0 bases, there was a span of 27 bases. The CDR3 region is CASSQSLGEGQDRRDSNQPQHF. The CDR3 region has the DNA TGCGCCAGCAGTCAATCGTTGGGGGAGGGGCAGGATCGGCGCGATAGCAATCAGCCCCAGCATTTT.

The rearrangement joins TRBV6-5 to TRBJ1-2, with no clear D. The V and J ends lost 4 bases and 5 bases respectively, with 14 bases between them. The CDR3 extends over 14 amino acids. Germline CDR1 MNHEY, CDR2 SVGAGI. CDR3 protein: CASSLRPLQYGYTF. The CDR3 coding sequence is TGTGCCAGCAGTTTGCGGCCCTTACAATATGGCTACACCTTC.

The chain is built from TRBV5-6 and TRBJ1-2, with D uncertain. V lost 0 bases and J lost 3, with 12 bases in between. This CDR3 comprises 15 residues. CDR1 and CDR2 from the germline V gene are SGHDT and YYEEEE. DNA of the CDR3: TGTGCCAGCAGCTTGGGAGGCAGCTCATACTATGGCTACACCTTC. This gives the protein CASSLGGSSYYGYTF.

V and J are TRBV6-5 and TRBJ2-3; D gene ambiguous. Germline V gene data show CDR1 as MNHEY and CDR2 as SVGAGI. V lost 6 bases and J 2 bases, leaving 6 bases between the germline ends. The CDR3 is 12 amino acids. The CDR3 nucleotides read TGTGCCAGCAGGTCCTACACAGATACGCAGTATTTT. Its protein product is CASRSYTDTQYF.

The chain employs TRBV13 and TRBJ2-7; 7 bases match TRBD1. This CDR3 has 13 residues. Germline CDR1 is PRHDT and CDR2 is FYEKMQ (reference sequence). This CDR3 is CASSLGATGKQYV. The CDR3 DNA follows: TGTGCCAGCAGCCTAGGGGCGACAGGGAAACAGTACGTC.

This sequence joins TRBV9 and TRBJ1-2, with D unresolved. CDR1 is SGDLS, CDR2 YYNGEE, per germline. The CDR3 runs 11 residues. V lost 5 bases, J lost 8 bases, and 10 bases lay in between. The CDR3 DNA reads TGTGCCAGCAGTGCGGCCGTCGGCTACACCTTC. It specifies CASSAAVGYTF.

The chain employs TRBV9 and TRBJ1-2; 7 bases align to TRBD1. The CDR3 is made up of 14 amino acids. Unmatched junction bases numbered 5, after V lost 3 bases and J lost 3 bases. CDR1 is SGDLS, CDR2 YYNGEE, per germline. This CDR3 reads CASSGLGGYYGYTF. In nucleotides, the CDR3 is TGTGCCAGCAGCGGACTAGGGGGCTACTATGGCTACACCTTC.

The rearrangement uses TRBV7-9 and TRBJ2-1; weak D call: TRBD2 (7 bases). Trimming stripped 4 bases from V and 2 bases from J, with 15 bases between. CDR1 is SEHNR, CDR2 FQNEAQ, per germline (reference sequence). CDR3 size: 16 residues. The CDR3 sequence is CASSSPGGGTYNEQFF. The CDR3 coding sequence is TGTGCCAGCAGCTCCCCGGGCGGGGGCACCTACAATGAGCAGTTCTTC.